A selection of T cell receptor beta chains follows, all from one sample in a study of beta chain features in type 1 diabetes. Assay used: immunoSEQ multiplex PCR; TCRdb lists only in-frame clones, some missing. This sample has 120,000 or so clones, with 15% to 20% found just once. The sample consisted of central memory CD4+ T cells from blood. The source of these receptors is a man aged 18 to 30 with type 1 diabetes. The CDR3 runs from the conserved cysteine through the conserved F or W. The D gene is left open where the match is weak. Size is stated for part of the rows, as once, few or many counts, or as a class when the clone is expanded.

>TRBV7-2|TRBJ1-5|NA|TRBD1
CASSPGQGAPAQHF
TGTGCCAGCAGTCCGGGACAGGGGGCCCCGGCCCAGCATTTT
>TRBV29-1|TRBJ2-3|few|NA
CSVGLADTQYF
TGCAGCGTTGGACTAGCAGATACGCAGTATTTT
>TRBV5-1|TRBJ1-3|NA|NA
CASSPGPTTGNTIYF
TGCGCCAGCAGCCCGGGACCTACGACTGGAAACACCATATATTTT
>TRBV5-1|TRBJ2-3|few|TRBD1
CASSVRQGRRTDTQYF
TGCGCCAGCAGCGTAAGACAGGGGAGGAGGACAGATACGCAGTATTTT
>TRBV5-4|TRBJ1-1|few|TRBD1
CASSSRTGDTEAFF
TGTGCCAGCAGCTCGAGGACAGGGGACACTGAAGCTTTCTTT
>TRBV27|TRBJ1-5|NA|TRBD1
CASSFGDREGNQPQHF
TGTGCCAGCAGTTTCGGGGACAGGGAGGGCAATCAGCCCCAGCATTTT
>TRBV7-9|TRBJ1-2|NA|NA
CASSFYSGGYTF
TGTGCCAGCAGCTTCTATTCGGGTGGCTACACCTTC
>TRBV7-2|TRBJ2-5|NA|TRBD1
CASSWGQGVGETQYF
TGTGCCAGCAGCTGGGGACAGGGGGTAGGAGAGACCCAGTACTTC
>TRBV4-2|TRBJ2-1|few|NA
CASSRDLQQVYNEQFF
TGTGCCAGCAGCCGGGACCTCCAACAAGTCTACAATGAGCAGTTCTTC
>TRBV29-1|TRBJ2-5|few|TRBD1
CSGYPGQRGQETQYF
TGCAGCGGCTATCCGGGACAGCGTGGGCAAGAGACCCAGTACTTC
>TRBV21-1|TRBJ2-5|NA|NA
CASSKSGGAQTQYF
TGTGCCAGCAGCAAAAGCGGGGGGGCTCAGACCCAGTACTTC
>TRBV28|TRBJ1-6|few|NA
CASSLEAADHSPLHF
TGTGCCAGCAGTTTGGAGGCTGCCGACCACTCACCCCTCCACTTT
>TRBV19|TRBJ1-1|many|NA
CASSIAANTEAFF
TGTGCCAGTAGTATCGCCGCGAACACTGAAGCTTTCTTT
>TRBV10-3|TRBJ2-1|many|TRBD2
CAISSGTINNEQFF
TGTGCCATCAGCTCCGGGACTATCAACAATGAGCAGTTCTTC
>TRBV7-2|TRBJ2-5|few|NA
CASSPVWGKETQYF
TGTGCCAGCAGCCCGGTGTGGGGAAAAGAGACCCAGTACTTC
>TRBV6-1|TRBJ1-5|NA|NA
CASKQSNQPQHF
TGTGCCAGCAAGCAGTCAAATCAGCCCCAGCATTTT
>TRBV6-5|TRBJ1-5|few|NA
CASSYGTGNQPQHF
TGTGCCAGCAGTTACGGGACGGGCAATCAGCCCCAGCATTTT
>TRBV13|TRBJ1-5|few|TRBD1
CASSLRQGVGNQPQHF
TGTGCCAGCAGCTTACGGCAGGGGGTAGGCAATCAGCCCCAGCATTTT
>TRBV2|TRBJ2-7|NA|TRBD1
CASSEQGATYEQYF
TGTGCCAGCAGTGAGCAGGGGGCGACCTACGAGCAGTACTTC
>TRBV28|TRBJ2-7|few|TRBD1
CASSKDRGLYEQYF
TGTGCCAGCAGTAAAGACAGGGGGCTCTACGAGCAGTACTTC
>TRBV29-1|TRBJ2-7|NA|TRBD2
CSVEKREGPHEQYF
TGCAGCGTTGAAAAGCGGGAGGGTCCCCACGAGCAGTACTTC
>TRBV19|TRBJ2-1|NA|NA
CASSMSAVVYNEQFF
TGTGCCAGTAGTATGTCGGCGGTAGTCTACAATGAGCAGTTCTTC